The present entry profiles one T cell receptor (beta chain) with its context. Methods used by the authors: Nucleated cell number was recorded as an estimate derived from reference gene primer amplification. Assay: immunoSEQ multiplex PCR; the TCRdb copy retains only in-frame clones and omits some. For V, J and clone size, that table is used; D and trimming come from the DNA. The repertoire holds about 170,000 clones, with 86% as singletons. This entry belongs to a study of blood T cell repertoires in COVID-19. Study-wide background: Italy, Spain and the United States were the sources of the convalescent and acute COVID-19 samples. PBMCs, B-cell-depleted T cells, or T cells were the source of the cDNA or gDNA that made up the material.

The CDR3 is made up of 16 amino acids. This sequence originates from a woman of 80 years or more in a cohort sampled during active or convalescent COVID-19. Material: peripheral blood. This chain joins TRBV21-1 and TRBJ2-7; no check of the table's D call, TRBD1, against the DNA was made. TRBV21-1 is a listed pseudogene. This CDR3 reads CASPRGVRIGIHEQYF. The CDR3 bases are TGTGCCAGCCCCAGGGGAGTCCGTATCGGGATCCACGAGCAGTACTTC.